This record concerns one TCR beta chain sequence. This sample was taken from a study of blood T cell repertoires in COVID-19. Study as a whole: Sample material is recorded as cDNA or gDNA derived from T cells, B-cell-depleted T cells, or PBMCs.

Data came from immunoSEQ multiplex PCR; TCRdb stores just in-frame clones and leaves some out. This sample has 54,000 or so clones, with over 75% found just once. The CDR3 contains 12 residues. J was trimmed by 10 bases and V by 4 bases; bases with no gene match: 6. CDR1 and CDR2 from the germline V gene are PRHDT and FYEKMQ (reference sequence). The chain uses TRBV13 and TRBJ1-1, with 7 bases fitting TRBD1. The clonotype comes from a woman at least 80 years old with acute or convalescent COVID-19. The specimen sequenced was peripheral blood. For the CDR3, the DNA is TGTGCCAGCAGCTCCCGACAGGGCCGAGCTTTCTTT. This translates into CASSSRQGRAFF.